The present TCR beta chain was sequenced within a study of cytomegalovirus exposure and HLA in healthy donors (dated by TCRdb to the late 2010s). Turning to the overall study: An earlier analysis of some 620 of the donors reported 276 Gb of sequence data and 90 million to 120 million unique TCR beta sequences obtained from 150 million to 200 million T cells. Among the roughly 380 genotyped donors, about 85% belonged to the genetic ancestry cluster associated with self-reported Caucasian donors. Four or five DR-DQ haplotypes were treated as single units for association and clustering because of strong linkage in the cohort. In addition to the first cohort of 666 subjects, a separate validation cohort of 120 different subjects was used. To decide whether each TCR beta V gene segment behaved as functional or pseudogenic, an earlier analysis of 587 of the donors relied on high-throughput TCR beta sequencing. Approximately 310 gigabases of sequencing data and around 85 million unique TCR sequences made up an early release that covered several hundred HLA-typed donors. Among roughly 400 genotyped donors of the cohort, an average of roughly 230,000 unique TCR beta nucleotide sequences was sequenced per donor, of which about 18% were non-productive. High-throughput TCR immunosequencing, statistical association of individual TCRs with disease status, and machine learning were combined to predict cytomegalovirus infection status. Genome-wide SNP genotypes for about 65% of the 666 donors were used in a later genetic analysis, which treated that subset as a discovery cohort. To study patterns of TCR occurrence, a later analysis re-analyzed previously published TCR beta repertoires from 650 to 750 donors and added high-resolution HLA genotyping. All discovery cohort repertoires had been generated on a single sequencing platform. The later analysis used no new phenotypic data to find candidate immune exposures, relying instead on TCR beta sequences and their occurrence across donors. The number of donors typed differed by locus, with about 629-630 for A, B, C, DRB1 and DQB1, around 500 for DQA1, 600 to 610 for DPA1, and some 440 for DPB1. HLA typing included class I and class II loci at four-digit resolution. The aim of the study was to test whether cataloging public T cell receptors could identify signatures of past pathogen exposure. Alongside the repertoire data, information on donor age, sex, ethnicity and CMV serostatus was compiled. The study used immunosequencing to profile the T cell repertoires of approximately 650 subjects and linked those repertoires to cytomegalovirus serostatus. The full study reports these points: For the cohort, immune exposure information was limited to CMV serostatus. Because counts were too low, roughly 18 rarely observed V segments, including chromosome 9 orphons, were left out of the earlier analysis of 500 to 750 of the donors. Correlated functional status among segregating V segments might reflect linkage disequilibrium, but an unknown experimental factor could not be ruled out. Compared with the 666-donor mean, donors in an Asian-associated ancestry cluster had fewer N-insertions in productive TCRs, according to a later genetic analysis. Some IMGT-functional V segments, including TRBV6-2 and TRBV6-3, could not be told apart with the 87-base-pair reads, so those segments were excluded. Most CMV-associated TCR beta chains appeared to be HLA-restricted in a later analysis, and the HLA associations seemed to be driven largely by CMV exposure. When HLA alleles, especially DR and DQ, strongly co-occurred, attributing TCR associations to individual alleles was difficult. In a later analysis, HLA-associated TCR beta chains showed more clonal expansion and lower generation probabilities than non-associated chains that were equally common. A few of the identified cytomegalovirus-associated TCR beta chains were confirmed in vitro to be specific for cytomegalovirus antigens. A cluster of highly shared sequence variants was judged likely to be a technical artifact of the sequencing pipeline. According to a later analysis, TCR association rates differed among HLA loci, with DRB1 alleles showing the most associated TCRs and HLA-C alleles showing the fewest. A further reported finding was that TCR beta sequences accurately predicted the HLA-A and HLA-B alleles for most subjects in the first cohort. A later analysis associated 16,951 TCR beta sequences with specific HLA alleles at a false discovery rate of 0.05. This cohort had only TCR beta chains sequenced, and the lack of alpha or paired-chain data limited which features could be detected. In an earlier analysis of approximately 590 of the donors, most TCR beta V segments were observed in productive rearrangements about 87% or about 30% of the time, broadly matching IMGT annotations. Because HLA typing was unavailable for some donors at each locus, only the typed subset was used in association tests. Cytomegalovirus status was reported to be diagnosed by the classifier with high specificity and sensitivity in both the original and validation cohorts. It was suggested by the authors that the approach could potentially be generalized to other disease states and immunological phenotypes. Most TCR sequences were seen in very few donors, while some public TCRs were found in many individuals. The study listed 164 TCR beta chains as associated with cytomegalovirus. A later analysis reported that several top co-occurrence clusters appeared linked to parvovirus B19, influenza, CMV and Epstein-Barr virus. Roughly uniform sequencing depth across donors was assumed in presence/absence analyses, although this assumption may not hold. V-gene and J-gene trimming of TCR beta chains was associated with a missense DCLRE1C variant in a later genetic analysis, and the association was replicated in an independent cohort.

The cohort was made up of 666 healthy bone marrow donors. At the time of sampling, every cohort member was nominally healthy, though immune exposures that went unrecorded were likely present. The donor tested CMV seropositive and was one of the 289 seropositive cohort members. A peripheral blood sample was collected from each donor, and TCR beta sequencing was performed on peripheral blood mononuclear cells. Genomic DNA was extracted from the blood cell samples with the Qiagen DNeasy Blood Extraction Kit. Preparation of the library involved the immunoSEQ multiplex PCR assay. The multiplex PCR relied on a mix of 60 forward primers for TCR Vbeta segments and 13 reverse primers for TCR Jbeta segments. The CDR3 region of rearranged TCR beta genes was amplified from genomic DNA with a multiplex PCR assay. Amplified TCR beta libraries were sequenced as 87-base-pair reads on the Illumina HiSeq System. From the authors' description of their analysis: Across the 600 to 700 repertoires, a later analysis counted around 80 million unique TCR beta chains, around 10 million of which were shared by at least two donors. A nearest-neighbor algorithm error-corrected the raw reads and collapsed the reads into unique sequences, merging closely related sequences to remove PCR and sequencing errors. To assign V, D and J gene segments, CDR3 sequences were aligned to IMGT reference sequences. For a sequence to be retained, at least a six-nucleotide match to both a V gene segment and a J gene segment was required. Rearrangements were called productive when the CDR3 lacked stop codons and stayed in frame with V and J; all others were non-productive. Following IMGT convention, CDR3 was defined as the stretch from the second conserved V-encoded cysteine up to the conserved J-encoded phenylalanine. In an earlier analysis of more than 550 of the donors, sequences lacking an unambiguous match to a single V gene segment were excluded. An earlier analysis of several hundred of the donors called V segments functional above 56.7% productive rearrangements and segregating when the between-donor standard deviation exceeded 5%. A statistical classification framework was developed to diagnose cytomegalovirus status using the catalog of TCR beta chain sequences. V and J gene assignment, in a later analysis, came from comparing TCR nucleotide sequences with IMGT/GENE-DB human TR gene sequences. In a later analysis, CDR3 sequences and most-parsimonious VDJ recombination scenarios were assigned using the TCRdist pipeline. A later analysis defined each TCR beta chain by its CDR3 amino acid sequence plus V-gene family, and excluded reads lacking a unique V-gene family. To address suspected cross-contamination and a sequencing artifact, a later analysis removed roughly 580 highly shared, low-generation-probability nucleotide sequences. In a later analysis, a clonal expansion index for each public chain was calculated from normalized within-repertoire ranks of inferred template counts. Generation probabilities in a later analysis came from a VDJ recombination model fitted to out-of-frame rearrangements, and those results were checked against IGoR. A later analysis scored TCR-TCR, TCR-HLA and TCR-CMV co-occurrence with hypergeometric tests, applying a repertoire-size bias correction to TCR pairs. To estimate false discovery rates, a later analysis permuted the HLA or CMV assignments 20 times. In a later analysis, co-occurring TCRs were grouped using DBSCAN, with TCRdist sequence similarity added in when clustering inside HLA-allele-positive subsets. Repertoires with fewer than 30,000 or more than 120,000 public chains were left out of co-occurrence clustering, as were four to six repertoires with anomalous nucleotide sharing. The clones in this table, taken by TCRdb from immuneACCESS, are in-frame only. Not every clone is retained; where verified, under half of the shortfall comes from an unresolved V gene, and the cause of the rest is unknown. From that table come the V and J calls and clone size; the DNA was used to work out D and trimming. The sample data list approximately 150,000 clones, and 80% to 90% of these were observed just once. The ten largest clones add up to around 2.6% of the sample.

CDR1 and CDR2 (MNHNY, SVGAGI) derive from the germline V gene (reference sequence). The CDR3 numbers 12 residues from cysteine through phenylalanine. The read is trimmed to its CDR3 DNA, 36 bases read in frame from base 1. This clone has a single count. What this receptor recognizes is not known. The junction shows a germline mismatch at one end, possibly a read error. What was sequenced was PBMCs. The rearranged chain carries TRBV6-6 and TRBJ2-7; the D segment could be TRBD1, given 6 matching bases. The receptor's source is a man aged 30-40 years in good health and CMV-seropositive. The CDR3 protein: CASSYSSGQHLF. The nucleotides are TGTGCCAGCAGTTACTCTTCCGGACAGCATCTCTTC.